This T cell receptor beta chain was observed in a study of human T cells and chemical hapten exposure. Study background: Patients' scalps got diphenylcyclopropenone weekly throughout the roughly 23-week study.

Study results and limitations: Every donor had alopecia, and their immune response may therefore differ from healthy people's.

During construction of the library, unique molecular identifiers were attached to individual cDNA molecules for quantitative, reproducible TCR counting. Via MiXCR, TCRdb re-called the RACE reads, giving one row per CDR3 protein. Among approximately 52,000 distinct CDR3 sequences listed, about a tenth were seen once. Trimming left V 0 bases short and J 3 bases short, with 3 bases between. Germline V gene data show CDR1 as SGHDT and CDR2 as YYEEEE. The CDR3 is made up of 13 amino acids. This clonotype was seen at least ten times. Its antigen remains unidentified. The time point denotes: pre-sensitization, week 0. Stated treatment: therapeutic diphenylcyclopropenone sensitization with weekly scalp DPC.

The chain carries TRBV5-6 and TRBJ2-2; D is unresolved. Sequences were derived from whole blood, sampled in connection with sensitization to the hapten diphenylcyclopropenone (DPC). The receptor was derived from a woman in her 40s with alopecia areata. Some clones in this sample may be carry-over from other donors' samples. The CDR3, as DNA: TGTGCCAGCAGCTTGGTGGACACCGGGGAGCTGTTTTTT. The encoded protein is CASSLVDTGELFF.